The following is a TCR beta chain sequence with its context. Its specificity is not known. The sample has other DNA sequences that encode this CDR3 too. This entry belongs to a study of T cell responses to AZD1222 COVID-19 vaccine. Study-level results: The repertoires were collected only after the peak T cell response. The span of vaccine-associated CD4 TCRs extended across spike, with dominance at 160-218 and 743-854. Recipients of AZD1222 seropositive at baseline numbered only 6 or 7. There were mostly white British donors and more females than males, and clonal diversity was possibly underestimated.

TCRdb's copy holds only in-frame clones and misses some; the assay was immunoSEQ multiplex PCR. Altogether about 140,000 clones are present, 93% being singletons, with the ten largest covering approximately 12%. Germline V gene lookup returns CDR1 SGHDN and CDR2 FVKESK. With 3 bases removed from V and 0 bases from J, the gap between germline ends came to 5 bases. This CDR3 has 13 residues. This receptor was taken from an adult who had recovered from COVID-19. Sequenced material: peripheral blood, taken after recovery from COVID-19. V usage is TRBV14 and J usage is TRBJ1-1, with D unclear. The CDR3 spells CASSQGVNTEAFF. The CDR3 bases are TGTGCCAGCAGCCAGGGAGTGAACACTGAAGCTTTCTTT.